This TCR beta chain was sequenced for a study of T-cell reconstitution after alpha-beta-depleted transplantation in children. TCRbeta library preparation incorporated unique molecular identifiers. TCRdb reprocessed the PCR reads via MiXCR and lists one record per CDR3 protein. This sample has more than 200,000 distinct CDR3 sequences; roughly a quarter occur once, and the top ten carry roughly 2.5%. Trimming pared 6 bases from V and 3 bases from J, leaving 13 bases between. The CDR3 totals 13 residues. CDR1 and CDR2 from the germline V gene are DFQATT and SNEGSKA (reference sequence). The sequence came from a girl aged 2 to 9 with Fanconi anemia, due to receive a stem cell transplant. This specimen was PBMCs, taken before TCRalphabeta/CD19-depleted stem cell transplant. The V and J genes are TRBV20-1 and TRBJ2-3; D gene unclear. Here the CDR3 reads CSALGAGTDTQYF. For the CDR3, the DNA is TGCAGTGCGCTAGGAGCTGGGACAGATACGCAGTATTTT.